This T cell receptor beta chain originates from a study of CD8 T cells in ankylosing spondylitis (dated by TCRdb to 2016 to 2017). About the full investigation: The study set out to find disease-linked TCR variants by profiling T cell receptor beta repertoires in ankylosing spondylitis patients and healthy donors. The full study cohort comprised around 25 ankylosing spondylitis patients and 110 or so healthy donors. Samples of peripheral blood were taken, and for ankylosing spondylitis patients, synovial fluid was collected as well. The research as a whole found: Some motif variants were previously reported in synovial fluid and blood of reactive arthritis patients, suggesting common disease-initiation mechanisms. A TCR beta motif of 8 or 9 highly homologous amino acid variants appeared characteristic of blood from ankylosing spondylitis patients. The disease-linked clones showed a CD8+ phenotype and occurred at relatively low frequencies in peripheral blood. The disease-linked clones were reported as significantly enriched in matched synovial fluid samples from ankylosing spondylitis patients.

TCRdb lists the instrument as Illumina HiSeq 2500. Quantitative 5'-RACE with molecular barcodes was used to prepare TCR beta libraries. For the original study's pipeline: Disease-linked TCR variants were identified with a new computational method built on a probabilistic model of VDJ rearrangement. The public reads were reprocessed in TCRdb via fastp at Q25 and MiXCR, keeping in-frame beta chains. Under each unique CDR3 protein, matching rows form one entry showing the most common genes and DNA. What appears here as the V and J calls and clone size reflects TCRdb's work, not the paper's. The sample yields 300,000 to 400,000 distinct CDR3 sequences; roughly 14% were counted once. The ten largest clones take up roughly 1.1% of the sample. Comments on this clonotype: This receptor's antigen is unknown. Base qualities are not at hand, and no much larger clone is one base apart.

Ends trimmed: V by 4 bases, J by 8 bases; bases unmatched to a gene: 8. Inclusive of the bounding cysteine and phenylalanine, the CDR3 is 15 residues long. Left in the record is the CDR3 DNA by itself, 45 bases read in frame from the first base. CDR1 and CDR2, looked up from the germline V gene (reference sequence), are SEHNR and FQNEAQ. The sample consisted of blood, either unsorted or a sorted T cell fraction (not recorded which). This sequence originates from a male donor with ankylosing spondylitis or in good health (not recorded which). The rearrangement joined TRBV7-9 to TRBJ2-4, and TRBD2 matches 10 of the central bases. CDR3 reads: CASSYTGTSAYIQYF. The DNA sequence is TGTGCCAGCAGCTATACCGGGACTAGCGCGTACATTCAGTACTTC.